Below are 23 T cell receptor beta chains sequenced from a single sample in a study of PD-1 blockade in classical Hodgkin lymphoma. Sequencing used immunoSEQ multiplex PCR; TCRdb keeps in-frame clones, though not all of them. The sample holds 30,000 to 40,000 clones, around 89% seen once. The time point is: newly diagnosed, previously untreated cHL patient sample. Purification of CD4+ T cells from thawed PBMCs was achieved by magnetic negative selection. Sequenced material: CD4+ T cells from blood. The source of these receptors is a human donor with classical Hodgkin lymphoma.

V and J are TRBV20-1 and TRBJ2-1; D is unclear. The germline V gene encodes CDR1 DFQATT and CDR2 SNEGSKA (reference sequence). CDR3 length: 10 amino acids. This CDR3 is CSHSYNEQFF. The CDR3 coding sequence is TGCAGCCACAGTTACAATGAGCAGTTCTTC.

The J gene is TRBJ2-7, the V gene TRBV18; either TRBD1 or TRBD2 may fit D (5 bases each). The V and J ends lost 6 bases and 1 base respectively, with 13 bases between them. Germline V gene lookup returns CDR1 KGHSH and CDR2 LQKENI. This CDR3 has 14 amino acids. The CDR3 is CASSPGTASYEQYF. In DNA form, the CDR3 reads TGTGCCAGCTCTCCCGGGACGGCATCCTACGAGCAGTACTTC.

The chain is built from TRBV18 and TRBJ2-2; 9 bases are shared with TRBD1. With V trimmed by 5 bases and J by 0 bases, 13 bases remained unmatched. From germline, CDR1 is KGHSH and CDR2 LQKENI. The length of the CDR3 is 19 residues. CDR3 coding DNA: TGTGCCAGCTCAGGCCGGCCAAACAGGGGGCCCTCGAACACCGGGGAGCTGTTTTTT. Its translation: CASSGRPNRGPSNTGELFF.

The chain recombines TRBV30 with TRBJ1-1, with D uncertain. Germline CDR1 reads GTSNPN; CDR2 reads SVGIG (reference sequence). The CDR3 has 16 residues. The V end was cut by 0 bases, the J end by 1 base, with 15 bases between. The CDR3, as DNA: TGTGCCTGGAGTGTACTGTTGGCGGTTCGGAACACTGAAGCTTTCTTT. Its protein is CAWSVLLAVRNTEAFF.

This chain joins TRBV18 and TRBJ2-4; D perhaps matches TRBD1 (6 bases). This CDR3 has 15 residues. Trimming shortened V by 3 bases and J by 10 bases, and 19 bases separated the two germline ends. CDR1 is KGHSH, CDR2 LQKENI, per germline. For the CDR3, the DNA is TGTGCCAGCTCACCGGAGACGGGACACTCATGGATTCAGTACTTC. Its translation is CASSPETGHSWIQYF.

The gene calls are TRBV29-1 and TRBJ2-2, with D possibly matching TRBD2 (6 bases). Trimming cost V 4 bases and J 2 bases, with 11 bases left between them. The germline gives CDR1 SQVTM, CDR2 ANQGSEA. This CDR3 spans 14 amino acids. The CDR3 protein is CSVAGLTNTGELFF. The CDR3 nucleotides read TGCAGCGTTGCGGGACTGACTAACACCGGGGAGCTGTTTTTT.

The gene calls are TRBV18 and TRBJ2-3; 8 bases are shared with TRBD2. Trimming at V came to 1 base and at J to 4 bases, leaving 4 bases not matched to a gene. CDR3 size: 15 residues. Germline-derived CDR1 and CDR2 are KGHSH and LQKENI. As DNA, the CDR3 is TGTGCCAGCTCACCACGAGCGGGAGTGGCAGATACGCAGTATTTT. This sequence encodes CASSPRAGVADTQYF.

In this sample, this clone turned up once. The rearrangement uses TRBV28 and TRBJ1-2; TRBD1 might be the D (6 bases). Trimming removed 3 bases from V and 0 bases from J, with 14 bases in between. Germline lookup yields CDR1 MDHEN and CDR2 SYDVKM. This CDR3 contains 16 residues. CDR3 DNA: TGTGCCAGCAGTTTTCCTGGGACACCTTCTAACTATGGCTACACCTTC. It is translated as CASSFPGTPSNYGYTF.

The chain carries TRBV18 and TRBJ2-3; D not certain. The ends were cut back, 5 bases at V and 1 base at J, with 4 bases in the middle. Germline lookup yields CDR1 KGHSH and CDR2 LQKENI. The CDR3 runs 12 residues. CDR3 DNA: TGTGCCAGCTCATCGGGCACAGATACGCAGTATTTT. Amino acid sequence: CASSSGTDTQYF.

The chain recombines TRBV7-6 with TRBJ1-1; D gene uncertain. Trimming removed 2 bases at V and 5 bases at J, with 15 bases between. Germline CDR1 is SGHVS and CDR2 is FNYEAQ. The CDR3 has 15 amino acids. The DNA for the CDR3 is TGTGCCAGCAGCTTACGTACGGACTCGGGGACTGAAGCTTTCTTT. It specifies CASSLRTDSGTEAFF.

The table lists this clone with a count of one. The chain links TRBV29-1 to TRBJ1-1; D is uncertain. This CDR3 spans 13 amino acids. Germline V gene data show CDR1 as SQVTM and CDR2 as ANQGSEA. Trimming took off 7 bases at V and 6 bases at J, with 18 bases between the two ends. The CDR3 region is CSALPRLEAEAFF. As DNA, the CDR3 is TGCAGCGCCCTGCCCCGGTTGGAGGCTGAAGCTTTCTTT.

The chain joins TRBV7-8 to TRBJ1-6; no clear D. Germline lookup yields CDR1 SGHVS and CDR2 FQNEAQ. The CDR3 is made up of 14 amino acids. V was shortened by 5 bases and J by 7 bases, with 12 bases between the two germline ends. CDR3 nucleotide sequence: TGTGCCAGCAGCGCTAGGGTTCGGAATTCACCCCTCCACTTT. It specifies CASSARVRNSPLHF.

V and J are TRBV12-5 and TRBJ2-1, with TRBD1 as a possible D gene (6 bases). Per the germline V gene, CDR1 is LGHNT and CDR2 is FRNRAP. The V and J ends lost 2 bases and 7 bases respectively, with 9 bases between them. The CDR3 runs 13 residues. The CDR3 region has the DNA TGTGCTAGTGGTTTGCCCACAGGGAATGAGCAGTTCTTC. It is translated as CASGLPTGNEQFF.

J is TRBJ2-1 and V is TRBV11-3, with D perhaps TRBD1 or TRBD2 (5 bases each). The CDR3 is made up of 15 amino acids. Trimming stripped 5 bases from V and 6 bases from J, with 17 bases between. Germline values: CDR1 SGHNT, CDR2 YENEEA. CDR3 sequence (DNA): TGTGCCAGCAGCCTACACTCGGGACCCGCCAATGAGCAGTTCTTC. Translated, it gives CASSLHSGPANEQFF.

This sequence joins TRBV19 and TRBJ2-1; 10 nucleotides agree with TRBD2. The CDR3 is 14 residues long. V gave up 5 bases and J gave up 9 bases; unmatched junction bases: 7. Per the germline V gene, CDR1 is LNHDA and CDR2 is SQIVND (reference sequence). CDR3 amino acids: CASSGLAGVGEQFF. DNA of the CDR3: TGTGCCAGTAGTGGGCTAGCGGGAGTGGGTGAGCAGTTCTTC.

The V call is TRBV27, the J call TRBJ1-2; no reliable D call. This CDR3 spans 14 amino acids. Germline V gene sequence: CDR1 MNHEY, CDR2 SMNVEV (reference sequence). Between the trimmed V and J ends, which lost 6 bases and 0 bases, there was a span of 11 bases. The CDR3 sequence is CASRASVANYGYTF. In DNA, the CDR3 is TGTGCCAGCAGGGCGTCTGTAGCTAACTATGGCTACACCTTC.

The V call is TRBV9, the J call TRBJ2-2; 7 bases are shared with TRBD1. J was trimmed by 5 bases and V by 0 bases; bases with no gene match: 4. CDR1 and CDR2 from the germline V gene are SGDLS and YYNGEE. The CDR3 extends over 15 amino acids. The DNA of the CDR3 is TGTGCCAGCAGCGTAGAGGGGGCTGCAACCGGGGAGCTGTTTTTT. It yields the protein CASSVEGAATGELFF.

The gene calls are TRBV9 and TRBJ2-2, with D perhaps assigned TRBD1 or TRBD2 (5 bases each). This CDR3 has 16 amino acids. V lost 3 bases and J lost 0, with 12 bases in between. Germline values: CDR1 SGDLS, CDR2 YYNGEE. The CDR3 loop is CASSARDGANTGELFF. CDR3 coding DNA: TGTGCCAGCAGCGCTCGGGACGGCGCGAACACCGGGGAGCTGTTTTTT.

This chain connects TRBV5-4 to TRBJ1-4, with D tentatively TRBD1 (6 bases). The CDR3 contains 15 residues. Germline V gene lookup returns CDR1 SGHNT and CDR2 YYREEE (reference sequence). V gave up 2 bases and J gave up 6 bases, with 14 bases separating them. CDR3: CASSFTGREDEKLFF. As DNA, the CDR3 is TGTGCCAGCAGCTTTACAGGGAGGGAAGATGAAAAACTGTTTTTT.

The chain recombines TRBV19 with TRBJ1-5; D uncertain. Germline CDR1 is LNHDA and CDR2 is SQIVND (reference sequence). The V end lost 1 base, the J end lost 1 base, and 8 bases lay between the germline ends. CDR3 length equals 15 residues. The CDR3 region is CASSIVAESNQPQHF. The DNA for the CDR3 is TGTGCCAGTAGTATAGTGGCAGAAAGCAATCAGCCCCAGCATTTT.

CDR3 in amino acids: CASSIYKEDGYTF. The CDR3, as DNA: TGTGCCAGTAGTATATACAAAGAGGATGGCTACACCTTC. The V gene is TRBV19, the J gene TRBJ1-2; D unclear. Trimming removed 2 bases from V and 6 bases from J, with 10 bases in between. In germline, CDR1 is LNHDA, CDR2 SQIVND (reference sequence). The CDR3 is 13 residues long.

This rearrangement joins TRBV18 to TRBJ2-3; D unresolved. The CDR3 is 14 amino acids. V was shortened by 3 bases and J by 0 bases, with 7 bases between the two germline ends. Germline assignment: CDR1 KGHSH and CDR2 LQKENI. The CDR3 reads CASSPILSTDTQYF. DNA for the CDR3: TGTGCCAGCTCACCCATCCTTAGCACAGATACGCAGTATTTT. Based on the CDR3 plus reference TRBV18 and TRBJ2-3, the full variable domain is NAGVMQNPRHLVRRRGQEARLRCSPMKGHSHVYWYRQLPEEGLKFMVYLQKENIIDESGMPKERFSAEFPKEGPSILRIQQVVRGDSAAYFCASSPILSTDTQYFGPGTRLTVL.

The rearrangement links TRBV9 to TRBJ1-1, with D unclear. V was pared by 0 bases and J by 5 bases, with 11 bases between. Germline CDR1 and CDR2: SGDLS and YYNGEE. CDR3 length: 14 residues. CDR3 DNA sequence: TGTGCCAGCAGCGTAGAACAGAGGAGTACTGAAGCTTTCTTT. This sequence encodes CASSVEQRSTEAFF. The variable domain in full, with the rest retrieved from reference TRBV9 and TRBJ1-1, is DSGVTQTPKHLITATGQRVTLRCSPRSGDLSVYWYQQSLDQGLQFLIQYYNGEERAKGNILERFSAQQFPDLHSELNLSSLELGDSALYFCASSVEQRSTEAFFGQGTRLTVV.